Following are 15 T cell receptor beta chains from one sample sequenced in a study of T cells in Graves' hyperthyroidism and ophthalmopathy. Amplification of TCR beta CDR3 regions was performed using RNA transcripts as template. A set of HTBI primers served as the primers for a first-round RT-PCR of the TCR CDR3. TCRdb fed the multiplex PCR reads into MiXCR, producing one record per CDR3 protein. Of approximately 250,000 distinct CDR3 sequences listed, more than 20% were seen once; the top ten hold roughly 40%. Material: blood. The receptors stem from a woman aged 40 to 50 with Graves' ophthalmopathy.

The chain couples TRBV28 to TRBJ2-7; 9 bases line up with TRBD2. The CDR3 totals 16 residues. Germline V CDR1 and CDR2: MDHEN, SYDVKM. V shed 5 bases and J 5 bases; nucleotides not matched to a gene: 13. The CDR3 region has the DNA TGTGCCAGCAGTCCCCATCTAGCGGGAAGACGGAACGAGCAGTACTTC. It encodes CASSPHLAGRRNEQYF.

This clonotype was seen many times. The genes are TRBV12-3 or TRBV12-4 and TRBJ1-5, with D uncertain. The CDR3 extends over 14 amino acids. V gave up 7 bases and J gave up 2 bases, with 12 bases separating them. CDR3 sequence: CASTQNSGNQPQHF. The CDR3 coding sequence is TGTGCCAGCACCCAGAACTCGGGCAATCAGCCCCAGCATTTT.

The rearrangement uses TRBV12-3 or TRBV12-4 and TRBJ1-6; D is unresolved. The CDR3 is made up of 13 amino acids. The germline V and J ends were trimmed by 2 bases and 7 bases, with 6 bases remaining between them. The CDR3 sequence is CASSLSGNSPLHF. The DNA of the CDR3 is TGTGCCAGCAGTTTATCCGGGAATTCACCCCTCCACTTT.

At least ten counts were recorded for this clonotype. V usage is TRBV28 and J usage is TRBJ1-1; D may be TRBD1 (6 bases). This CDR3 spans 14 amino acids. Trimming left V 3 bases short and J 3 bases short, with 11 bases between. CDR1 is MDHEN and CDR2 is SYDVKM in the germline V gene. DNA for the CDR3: TGTGCCAGCAGTTTGTGGCAGGGGCACACTGAAGCTTTCTTT. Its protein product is CASSLWQGHTEAFF.

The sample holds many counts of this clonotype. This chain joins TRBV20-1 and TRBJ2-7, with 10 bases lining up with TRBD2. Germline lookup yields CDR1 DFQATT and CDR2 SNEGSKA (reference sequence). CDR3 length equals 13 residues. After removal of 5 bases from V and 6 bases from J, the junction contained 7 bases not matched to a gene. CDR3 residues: CSAQSGRAVEQYF. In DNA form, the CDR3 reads TGCAGTGCTCAAAGCGGGAGGGCCGTCGAGCAGTACTTC.

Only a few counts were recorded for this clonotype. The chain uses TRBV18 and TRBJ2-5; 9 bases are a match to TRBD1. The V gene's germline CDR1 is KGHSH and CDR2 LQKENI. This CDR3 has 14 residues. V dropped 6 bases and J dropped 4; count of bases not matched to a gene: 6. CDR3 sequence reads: CASSEGTGRETQYF. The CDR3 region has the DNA TGTGCCAGCTCGGAAGGGACAGGGAGAGAGACCCAGTACTTC.

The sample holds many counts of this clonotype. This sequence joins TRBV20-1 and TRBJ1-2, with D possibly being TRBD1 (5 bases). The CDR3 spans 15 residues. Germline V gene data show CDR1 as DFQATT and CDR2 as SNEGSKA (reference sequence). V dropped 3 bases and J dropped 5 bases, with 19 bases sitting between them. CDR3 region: CSAREAPNGGYGYTF. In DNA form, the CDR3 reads TGCAGTGCTAGGGAGGCGCCTAATGGGGGTTATGGCTACACCTTC.

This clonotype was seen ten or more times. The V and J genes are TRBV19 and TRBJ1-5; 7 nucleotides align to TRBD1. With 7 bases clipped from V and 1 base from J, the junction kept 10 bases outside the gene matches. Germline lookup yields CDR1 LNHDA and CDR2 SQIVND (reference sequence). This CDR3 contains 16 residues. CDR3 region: CASNRGIVGSNQPQHF. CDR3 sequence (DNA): TGTGCCAGTAACAGGGGAATAGTAGGGAGCAATCAGCCCCAGCATTTT. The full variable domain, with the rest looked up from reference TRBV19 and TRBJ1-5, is DGGITQSPKYLFRKEGQNVTLSCEQNLNHDAMYWYRQDPGQGLRLIYYSQIVNDFQKGDIAEGYSVSREKKESFPLTVTSAQKNPTAFYLCASNRGIVGSNQPQHFGDGTRLSIL.

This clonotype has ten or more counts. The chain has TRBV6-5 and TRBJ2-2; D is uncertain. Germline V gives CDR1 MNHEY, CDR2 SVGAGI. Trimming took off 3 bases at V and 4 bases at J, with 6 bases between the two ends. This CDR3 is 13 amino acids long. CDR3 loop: CASSYGRTGELFF. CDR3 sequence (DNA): TGTGCCAGCAGTTATGGCCGCACCGGGGAGCTGTTTTTT.

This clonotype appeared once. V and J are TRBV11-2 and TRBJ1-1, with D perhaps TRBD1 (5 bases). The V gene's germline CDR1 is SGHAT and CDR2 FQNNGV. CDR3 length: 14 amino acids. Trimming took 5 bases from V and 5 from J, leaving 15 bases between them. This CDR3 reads CASSEAGLLTEAFF. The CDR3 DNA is TGTGCCAGCAGCGAGGCAGGGCTATTGACTGAAGCTTTCTTT.

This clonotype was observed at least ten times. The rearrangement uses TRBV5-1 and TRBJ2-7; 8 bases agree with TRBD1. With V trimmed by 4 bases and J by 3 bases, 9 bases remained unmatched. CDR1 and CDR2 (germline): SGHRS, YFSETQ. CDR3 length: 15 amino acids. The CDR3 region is CASSVTQGAGYEQYF. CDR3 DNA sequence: TGCGCCAGCAGCGTGACCCAGGGGGCTGGCTACGAGCAGTACTTC.

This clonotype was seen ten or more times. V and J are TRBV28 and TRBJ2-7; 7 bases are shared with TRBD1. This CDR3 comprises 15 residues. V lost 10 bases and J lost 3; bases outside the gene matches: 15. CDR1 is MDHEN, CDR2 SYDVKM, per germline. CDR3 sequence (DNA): TGTGCCAACGACACACCCAGGGGGTTCCTCTACGAGCAGTACTTC. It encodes CANDTPRGFLYEQYF.

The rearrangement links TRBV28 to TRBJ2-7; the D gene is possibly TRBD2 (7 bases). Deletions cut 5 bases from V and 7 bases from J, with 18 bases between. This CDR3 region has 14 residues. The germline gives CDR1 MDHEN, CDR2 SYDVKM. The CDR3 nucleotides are TGTGCCAGCAGTGCACAGGGAGGGAAGGGGGAGCAGTACTTC. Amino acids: CASSAQGGKGEQYF.

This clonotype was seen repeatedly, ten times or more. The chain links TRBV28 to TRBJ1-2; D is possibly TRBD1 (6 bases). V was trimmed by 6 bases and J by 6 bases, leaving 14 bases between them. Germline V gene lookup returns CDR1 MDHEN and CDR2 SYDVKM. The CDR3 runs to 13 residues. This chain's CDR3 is CASSIRGADGYTF. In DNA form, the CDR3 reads TGTGCCAGCAGCATACGGGGGGCGGATGGCTACACCTTC.

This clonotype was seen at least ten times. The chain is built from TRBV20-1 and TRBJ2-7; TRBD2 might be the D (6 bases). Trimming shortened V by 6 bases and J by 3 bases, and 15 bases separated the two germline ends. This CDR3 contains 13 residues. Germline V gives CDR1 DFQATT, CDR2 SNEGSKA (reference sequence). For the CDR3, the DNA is TGCAGTGCCACTAGTCAGGGAGGCTACGAGCAGTACTTC. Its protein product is CSATSQGGYEQYF.